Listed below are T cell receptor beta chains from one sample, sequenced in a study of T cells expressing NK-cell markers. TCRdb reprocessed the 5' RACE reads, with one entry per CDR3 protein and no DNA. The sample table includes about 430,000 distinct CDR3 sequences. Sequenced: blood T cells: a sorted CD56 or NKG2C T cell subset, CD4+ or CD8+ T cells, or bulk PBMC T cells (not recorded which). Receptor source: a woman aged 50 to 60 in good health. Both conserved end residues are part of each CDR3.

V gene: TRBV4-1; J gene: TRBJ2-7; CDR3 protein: CASSQVVGQGRGEQYF
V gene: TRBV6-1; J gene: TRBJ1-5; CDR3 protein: CASSTWDRGFSNQPQHF
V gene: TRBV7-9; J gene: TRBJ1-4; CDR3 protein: CASSQGQGNEKLFF
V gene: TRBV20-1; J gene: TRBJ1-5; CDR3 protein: CSARGATFGTGNQPQHF
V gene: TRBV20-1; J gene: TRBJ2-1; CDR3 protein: CSARVAGRFGRSEQFF
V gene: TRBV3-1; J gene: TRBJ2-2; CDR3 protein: CASSPVGETGELFF
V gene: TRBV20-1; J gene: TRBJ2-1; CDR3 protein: CSAPRAHRSSYNEQFF
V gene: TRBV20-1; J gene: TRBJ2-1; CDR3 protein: CSALLRETYNEQFF
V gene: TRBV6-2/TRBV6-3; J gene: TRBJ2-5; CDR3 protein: CASRMLQETQYF
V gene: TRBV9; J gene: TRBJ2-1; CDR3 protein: CASSPPLAVSSYNEQFF
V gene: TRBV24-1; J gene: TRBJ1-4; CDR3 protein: CATSANSANEKLFF
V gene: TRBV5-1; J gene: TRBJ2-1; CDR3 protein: CASSRDVTYNEQFF
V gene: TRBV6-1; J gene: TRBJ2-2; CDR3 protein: CASRGMTGEVSGELFF
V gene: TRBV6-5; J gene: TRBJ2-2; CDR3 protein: CASSRDRGDGELFF
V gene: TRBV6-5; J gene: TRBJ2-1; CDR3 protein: CASSYSWGSSSYNEQFF
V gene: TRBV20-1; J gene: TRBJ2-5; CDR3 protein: CSASPAAYQETQYF
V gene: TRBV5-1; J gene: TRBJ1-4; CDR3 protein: CASRWDPGQTNEKLFF
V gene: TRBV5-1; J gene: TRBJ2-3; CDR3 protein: CASSRPGTGGTDTQYF
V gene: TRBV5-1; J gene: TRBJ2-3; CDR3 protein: CASSVDRGTDTQYF
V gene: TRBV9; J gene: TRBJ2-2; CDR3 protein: CASSLTTGDPTGELFF
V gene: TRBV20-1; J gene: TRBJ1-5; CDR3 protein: CSARSGDQPQHF
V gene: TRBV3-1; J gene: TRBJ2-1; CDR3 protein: CASSRTDVDEQFF
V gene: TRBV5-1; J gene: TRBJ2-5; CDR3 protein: CASSLWETRAGFQETQYF
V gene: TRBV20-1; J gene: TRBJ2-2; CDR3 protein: CSARLAGGRTGELFF
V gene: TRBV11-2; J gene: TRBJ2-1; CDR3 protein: CASSLEVAAGQFF
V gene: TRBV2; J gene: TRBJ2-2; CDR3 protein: CASRLGWDGELFF
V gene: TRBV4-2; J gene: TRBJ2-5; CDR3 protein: CASSQVVGTSVQETQYF
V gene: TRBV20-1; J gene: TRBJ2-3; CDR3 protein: CSARDRLANADTQYF
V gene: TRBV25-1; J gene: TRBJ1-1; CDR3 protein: CATHRREGTEAFF
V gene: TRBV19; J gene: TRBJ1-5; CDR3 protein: CASSIDGGIGQPQHF
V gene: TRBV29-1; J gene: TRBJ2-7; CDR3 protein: CSVVRAGYADEQYF
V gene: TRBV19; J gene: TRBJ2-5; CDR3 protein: CASQGEGTQYF
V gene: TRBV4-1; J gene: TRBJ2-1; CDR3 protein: CASMGLSNNEQFF
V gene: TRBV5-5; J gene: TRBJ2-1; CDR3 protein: CASSLADLSGDEQFF
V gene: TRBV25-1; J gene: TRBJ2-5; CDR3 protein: CASRGSGKETQYF
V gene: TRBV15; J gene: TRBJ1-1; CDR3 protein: CATSRPRGHQNTEAFF
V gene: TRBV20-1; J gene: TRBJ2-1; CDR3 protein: CSARRGAGWRNEQFF
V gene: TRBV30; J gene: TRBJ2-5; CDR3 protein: CAWSLGGAETQYF